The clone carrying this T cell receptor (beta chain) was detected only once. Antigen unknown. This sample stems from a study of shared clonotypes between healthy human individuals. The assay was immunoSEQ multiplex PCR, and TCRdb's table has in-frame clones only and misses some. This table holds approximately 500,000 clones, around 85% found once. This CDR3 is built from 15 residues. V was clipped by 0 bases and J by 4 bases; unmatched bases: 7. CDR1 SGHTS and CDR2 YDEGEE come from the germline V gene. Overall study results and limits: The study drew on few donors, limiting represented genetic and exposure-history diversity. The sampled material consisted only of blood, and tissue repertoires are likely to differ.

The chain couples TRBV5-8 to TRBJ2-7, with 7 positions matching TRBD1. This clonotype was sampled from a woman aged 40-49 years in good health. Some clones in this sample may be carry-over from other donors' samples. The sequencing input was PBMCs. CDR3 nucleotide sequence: TGTGCCAGCAGCTTGGACGGGACAGTAGGGTACGAGCAGTACTTC. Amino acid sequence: CASSLDGTVGYEQYF. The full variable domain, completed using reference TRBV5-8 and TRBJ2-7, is EAGVTQSPTHLIKTRGQQATLRCSPISGHTSVYWYQQALGLGLQFLLWYDEGEERNRGNFPPRFSGRQFPNYSSELNVNALELEDSALYLCASSLDGTVGYEQYFGPGTRLTVT.